The 8 T cell receptor beta chains below come from one sample, sequenced in a study of cytomegalovirus exposure and HLA in healthy donors. The PCR had 60 Vbeta and 13 Jbeta primers. Some clones are missing from TCRdb's copy, which holds only in-frame ones; the method was immunoSEQ multiplex PCR. The sample contains about 140,000 clones, 70% to 85% of which appear only once. The sample taken for sequencing was PBMCs. Source of these receptors: a man in his thirties or forties in good health and CMV-seropositive.

The gene calls are TRBV15 and TRBJ1-2, with 9 positions matching TRBD1. The CDR3 contains 15 residues. Losses at the gene ends were 3 bases for V and 4 bases for J; bases not matched to a gene: 6. Looked up from germline, CDR1 is LNHNV and CDR2 is YYDKDF (reference sequence). CDR3 bases: TGTGCCACCAGCAGGCATACAGGGGGCTCCTATGGCTACACCTTC. Its protein product is CATSRHTGGSYGYTF.

This clone was seen ten or more times. V is TRBV12-5 and J is TRBJ2-7; D is ambiguous. V shed 0 bases and J shed 2 bases, with 11 bases lying between them. The germline gives CDR1 LGHNT, CDR2 FRNRAP. The CDR3 is made up of 15 amino acids. DNA of the CDR3: TGTGCTAGTGGTTTGGTCGGTACTAACACCTACGAGCAGTACTTC. Its protein product is CASGLVGTNTYEQYF.

The V and J genes are TRBV12-1 and TRBJ1-2; the table's D gene call, TRBD1, was not cross checked with the DNA. TRBV12-1 is an annotated pseudogene. The CDR3 length is 17 residues. The CDR3 DNA follows: TGTGCCAGCAGCTTTGCGCCGGACATGGGGCGGTCTAGTGGCTACACCTTC. Encoded protein: CASSFAPDMGRSSGYTF.

The V call is TRBV7-7, the J call TRBJ2-1, with a weak D call TRBD2 (6 bases). V lost 4 bases, J lost 0 bases, and 10 bases lay in between. Germline lookup yields CDR1 SSHAT and CDR2 FNYEAQ (reference sequence). The CDR3 is made up of 15 amino acids. CDR3 sequence (DNA): TGTGCCAGCAGCTCTAGCGAGAGCTCCTACAATGAGCAGTTCTTC. Translation: CASSSSESSYNEQFF.

In DNA, the CDR3 is TGTGCCAGCAGCGGTAGCGGGGGTGCTAGCGGGGAGCTGTTTTTT. Residues: CASSGSGGASGELFF. The rearrangement links TRBV7-6 to TRBJ2-2; 9 bases are shared with TRBD2. Trimming at V came to 5 bases and at J to 7 bases, leaving 8 bases not matched to a gene. The germline CDR1 and CDR2 sequences are SGHVS and FNYEAQ. The CDR3 loop spans 15 amino acids.

The V call is TRBV7-2, the J call TRBJ2-1; 7 bases align to TRBD2. Germline trimming cut 0 bases from V and 4 bases from J; bases unmatched to any gene: 6. This CDR3 spans 16 amino acids. Germline V lookup: CDR1 SGHTA, CDR2 FQGNSA. The DNA of the CDR3 is TGTGCCAGCAGCTTAGCGGGAGGGCCAACTTACAATGAGCAGTTCTTC. Translation: CASSLAGGPTYNEQFF. The entire variable domain, with the rest obtained from reference TRBV7-2 and TRBJ2-1, is as follows: GAGVSQSPSNKVTEKGKDVELRCDPISGHTALYWYRQSLGQGLEFLIYFQGNSAPDKSGLPSDRFSAERTGGSVSTLTIQRTQQEDSAVYLCASSLAGGPTYNEQFFGPGTRLTVL.

Regarding this clone: One end of the junction fails to match germline, which may point to a read error. The rearrangement links TRBV28 to TRBJ2-1; D is possibly TRBD2 (7 bases). Per germline, CDR1 MDHEN and CDR2 SYDVKM. CDR3 length equals 16 residues. This CDR3 is CANSIGGAGAVHEQFF. The CDR3 coding sequence is TGTGCCAACAGTATCGGAGGGGCGGGGGCGGTCCATGAGCAGTTCTTC.

This chain links TRBV4-1 with TRBJ1-1; D is perhaps TRBD1 (6 bases). The length of the CDR3 is 15 residues. Germline CDR1 reads MGHRA; CDR2 reads YSYEKL. Trimming stripped 4 bases from V and 4 bases from J, with 16 bases between. The CDR3 is CASSPQRGAGTEAFF. In DNA, the CDR3 is TGCGCCAGCAGCCCTCAGCGGGGGGCGGGCACTGAAGCTTTCTTT.